A selection of T cell receptor beta chains follows, all from one sample in a study of cytomegalovirus exposure and HLA in healthy donors. The repertoire was sequenced with immunoSEQ multiplex PCR; TCRdb's copy has only in-frame clones and lacks some. The sample consists of fewer than 80,000 clones, roughly 77% of them appearing once. The sample taken for sequencing was PBMCs. These TCRs come from a woman in her thirties in good health and CMV-seronegative. The CDR3 runs from the conserved cysteine through the conserved F or W. Fields, in order: V gene, clone size, D gene, J gene, CDR3 DNA, CDR3 protein. The D gene is left open where the match is weak. Only some rows state a clone size, as once, few, many or a class for expanded clones.

TRBV2,NA,NA,TRBJ2-7,TGTGCCAGCAGCAGGTCCTACGAGCAGTACTTC,CASSRSYEQYF
TRBV28,NA,TRBD2,TRBJ2-7,TGTGCCAGCAGGAAACTAGCGGGAGGGTTAGCCTACGAGCAGTACTTC,CASRKLAGGLAYEQYF
TRBV25-1,NA,NA,TRBJ1-4,TGTGCCAGCAGTCAGGACCCAAGGGGGGGCGGTGAAAAACTGTTTTTT,CASSQDPRGGGEKLFF
TRBV29-1,NA,NA,TRBJ2-2,TGCAGTGCAGGGTTGCACACCGGGGAGCTGTTTTTT,CSAGLHTGELFF
TRBV5-6,NA,TRBD1,TRBJ1-6,TGTGCCAGCAGCCTTGGACAGGGCGACTCACCCCTCCACTTT,CASSLGQGDSPLHF
TRBV9,once,TRBD2,TRBJ2-7,TGTGCCAGCACCCCTGGACTAGCGGGAGGGCACTCCTACGAGCAGTACTTC,CASTPGLAGGHSYEQYF
TRBV7-8,once,TRBD2,TRBJ2-1,TGTGCCAGCAGCTCCTCTAGCGGGACCTACAATGAGCAGTTCTTC,CASSSSSGTYNEQFF
TRBV7-9,NA,TRBD1,TRBJ1-1,TGTGCCAGCAGCTTAGCCGGGACAGGGGGCACTGAAGCTTTCTTT,CASSLAGTGGTEAFF
TRBV6-5,once,NA,TRBJ1-1,TGTGCCAGCAGTTACCCCGGGGAGAACACTGAAGCTTTCTTT,CASSYPGENTEAFF
TRBV5-1,NA,NA,TRBJ2-5,TGCGCCAGCAGCTTGCTGGCAGGGGACCAAGAGACCCAGTACTTC,CASSLLAGDQETQYF
TRBV5-1,NA,TRBD2,TRBJ2-7,TGCGCCAGCAGCGGACTAGCGGCCTCCGAGCAGTACTTC,CASSGLAASEQYF
TRBV6-4,once,TRBD1,TRBJ2-5,TGTGCCAGCAGTGAGGGACAGGGCCTGAAGACCCAGTACTTC,CASSEGQGLKTQYF
TRBV10-2,NA,NA,TRBJ2-2,TGCGCCAGCAGTGAGTCGACCCCTCGGGGTGGGAGTAAAAGGAACGGGGAGCTGTTTTTT,CASSESTPRGGSKRNGELFF
TRBV28,NA,TRBD1,TRBJ1-2,TGTGCCAGCAGTCCTTTCGGACAGGGGGTCTATGGCTACACCTTC,CASSPFGQGVYGYTF
TRBV4-3,NA,NA,TRBJ2-2,TGCGCCAGCAGCCCAACGTCTGGAGGGATCACCGGGGAGCTGTTTTTT,CASSPTSGGITGELFF
TRBV19,NA,TRBD1,TRBJ2-1,TGTGCCAGTAGTATTGGGTTGGGACAGGGGTACAATGAGCAGTTCTTC,CASSIGLGQGYNEQFF
TRBV28,NA,NA,TRBJ2-3,TGTGCCAGCAGTTTAGTTTGGGGGCTCGGAGTTGGACAAACAGATACGCAGTATTTT,CASSLVWGLGVGQTDTQYF
TRBV11-2,NA,TRBD2,TRBJ2-1,TGTGCCAGCAGCTCCAGCGGGAGCGCCTACAATGAGCAGTTCTTC,CASSSSGSAYNEQFF
TRBV28,NA,TRBD1,TRBJ1-2,TGTGCCAGCAGTCCCGGGACAGGGGAGGTTTGGCATGGCTACACCTTC,CASSPGTGEVWHGYTF
TRBV19,NA,TRBD2,TRBJ2-2,TGTGCCAGTAGTATAGCGGGGGGGCTGGAGCTGTTTTTT,CASSIAGGLELFF
TRBV5-4,NA,NA,TRBJ2-2,TGTGCCAGCAGCTTGACAGTGAACACCGGGGAGCTGTTTTTT,CASSLTVNTGELFF
TRBV4-2,NA,NA,TRBJ2-4,TGTGCCAGCAGCCAAGATGGGGCAGTTCGGGACATTCAGTACTTC,CASSQDGAVRDIQYF
TRBV7-2,NA,NA,TRBJ1-6,TGTGCCAGCAGATCTACCGGGACATCCTATAATTCACCCCTCCACTTT,CASRSTGTSYNSPLHF
TRBV6-5,NA,NA,TRBJ2-5,TGTGCCAGCAGTACCGTTAGCGGTCCACAAGAGACCCAGTACTTC,CASSTVSGPQETQYF
TRBV5-4,few,TRBD1,TRBJ2-1,TGTGCCAGCAGCGGACAGGGGTACAATGAGCAGTTCTTC,CASSGQGYNEQFF
TRBV6-5,NA,NA,TRBJ2-3,TGTGCCAGCAGTTACGGAGGGAGTACAGATACGCAGTATTTT,CASSYGGSTDTQYF
TRBV2,NA,NA,TRBJ2-4,TGTGCCAGCACGGAGCTCGCCAAAAACATTCAGTACTTC,CASTELAKNIQYF
TRBV4-3,NA,TRBD1,TRBJ2-1,TGCGCCAGCGGGACAGGGCTTGCCTACAATGAGCAGTTCTTC,CASGTGLAYNEQFF
TRBV28,NA,NA,TRBJ2-3,TGTGCCAGCAGTACCCCCCAGGGCCTCGGCACAGATACGCAGTATTTT,CASSTPQGLGTDTQYF
TRBV30,NA,NA,TRBJ1-4,TGTGCCTGGAGTAATGCGGGTCGGGAAAAACTGTTTTTT,CAWSNAGREKLFF
TRBV5-4,NA,TRBD1,TRBJ2-7,TGTGCCAGCAGCTTGGTAGGCCAGGGGGCTAACGAGCAGTACTTC,CASSLVGQGANEQYF
TRBV28,NA,TRBD1,TRBJ1-5,TGTGCCAGCAGTTGGGCAGGGGGCTTTAGCAATCAGCCCCAGCATTTT,CASSWAGGFSNQPQHF
TRBV5-1,NA,NA,TRBJ1-1,TGCGCCAGCAGCTTCGATACGAGTATGAACACTGAAGCTTTCTTT,CASSFDTSMNTEAFF
TRBV6-5,NA,NA,TRBJ2-1,TGTGCCAGCAGTTACACTAGCATTGTTAATGAGCAGTTCTTC,CASSYTSIVNEQFF
TRBV6-5,NA,NA,TRBJ2-7,TGTGCCAGCAGTTACCAGCGGTTCTACGAGCAGTACTTC,CASSYQRFYEQYF